Below are 10 T cell receptor beta chains sequenced from a single sample in a study of tumor-infiltrating lymphocytes in primary liver carcinoma. Using a constant-region primer together with ProtoScript II reverse transcriptase, TCR beta cDNA was made from 500 to 650 ng of total RNA. Amplification in three nested multiplex PCR rounds with slightly modified ARM-PCR gave rise to TCR beta libraries. The first two PCR rounds used TRBV1-TRBV30 primers with a Cbeta primer, 9 to 10 cycles each. TCRdb ran MiXCR on the multiplex PCR reads and lists one entry per CDR3 protein. The sample has about 130,000 distinct CDR3 sequences, approximately 64% seen once; the top ten hold 8% to 9%. Both RNA and DNA were isolated together from about 21-30 mg of bulk tissue that had not been sorted. The specimen was liver tumor tissue from sampling region 3. Subset meaning: tumor region T3, left-lateral pole. These receptors originate from a woman in her sixties or seventies with primary liver carcinoma and hepatitis B virus infection.

This clonotype turned up a few times. Its ends do not fully match the called genes, so a read error is possible. This chain connects TRBV11-2 to TRBJ2-5, with TRBD2 matching over 8 bases. This CDR3 comprises 15 residues. The germline V gene has CDR1 SGHAT and CDR2 FQNNGV. The CDR3 sequence is CASSPAGDPQGTQYF. CDR3 sequence (DNA): TGTGCCAGCAGTCCAGCGGGAGACCCCCAAGGGACCCAGTATTTC.

About this clonotype itself: This likely comes from a read error, as the CDR3 has no conserved phenylalanine or tryptophan at its end. V usage is TRBV14 and J usage is TRBJ2-2; D ambiguous. CDR1 and CDR2 from the germline V gene are SGHDN and FVKESK. This CDR3 has 13 amino acids. In DNA form, the CDR3 reads TGTGCCAGCTGCCAAGTCCACACCGGGGAGCTGTTTCTT. This translates into CASCQVHTGELFL.

Only one count was recorded for this clonotype. One end of the junction varies from germline; a read error may be responsible. The chain recombines TRBV11-2 with TRBJ2-1; 8 bases align to TRBD2. This CDR3 has 18 amino acids. Germline V lookup: CDR1 SGHAT, CDR2 FQNNGV. The CDR3 DNA sequence: TGTACCAGCAGCTTAGTATCGGCGGGAGGCTCCGGCCCACTTGAGCAGTTCTTC. This gives the protein CTSSLVSAGGSGPLEQFF.

Concerning this clonotype: The CDR3 end shows no conserved phenylalanine or tryptophan, and so a read error is likely. For the CDR3, the DNA is TGTGCCAGCACCTCTCAAGATACGCAGTATTCT. This encodes CASTSQDTQYS. The chain employs TRBV28 and TRBJ2-3, with no clear D. Germline V gene lookup returns CDR1 MDHEN and CDR2 SYDVKM. Trimming cost V 7 bases and J 5 bases, with 7 bases left between them. The CDR3 runs to 11 residues.

This clonotype was observed a handful of times. One junction end disagrees with the germline gene, perhaps due to a read error. The chain carries TRBV11-2 and TRBJ2-5; either TRBD1 or TRBD2 may fit D (6 bases each). Per germline, CDR1 SGHAT and CDR2 FQNNGV. The CDR3 has 14 amino acids. CDR3 DNA: TGTGCCAGCAGCTCTTGCGGGGACAAAGAGACCAAGTACTTC. Translating it yields CASSSCGDKETKYF.

To note about this clonotype: Without the conserved terminal phenylalanine or tryptophan, this CDR3 likely stems from a read error. The genes are TRBV5-6 and TRBJ1-3; D is undetermined. The CDR3 totals 16 residues. Germline values: CDR1 SGHDT, CDR2 YYEEEE. The CDR3 here is CASGLRQEEFGNTIYS. CDR3 bases: TGTGCCAGCGGCTTGAGGCAGGAGGAATTCGGAAACACCATATATTCT.

Worth noting for this clonotype: Because the CDR3 is missing its conserved closing phenylalanine or tryptophan, this is likely a read error. The rearrangement uses TRBV5-1 and TRBJ2-1, with D possibly TRBD2 on 6 matching bases. Germline CDR1 and CDR2: SGHRS and YFSETQ. The CDR3 spans 14 residues. Trimming removed 0 bases at V and 10 bases at J, with 14 bases between. The CDR3 nucleotides are TGCGCCAGCAGCTTGGAAGGGTTAGGGAGGGAGCAGTTCTCC. Residues: CASSLEGLGREQFS.

This clonotype was recorded many times. The J gene is TRBJ1-3, the V gene TRBV6-1, with D uncertain. V was trimmed by 1 base and J by 0 bases, leaving 4 bases between them. Germline-derived CDR1 and CDR2 are MNHNS and SASEGT. This CDR3 spans 14 amino acids. CDR3 amino acids: CASSEGGSGNTIYF. Written as DNA, the CDR3 is TGTGCCAGCAGTGAAGGGGGCTCTGGAAACACCATATATTTT.

Comments on this clonotype: The conserved phenylalanine or tryptophan is not found at the CDR3 terminus, so this likely reflects a read error. J is TRBJ2-1 and V is TRBV11-3; 7 nucleotides agree with TRBD2. The trim removed 4 bases at V and 10 bases at J, leaving 10 bases unmatched. This CDR3 spans 14 amino acids. Germline assignment: CDR1 SGHNT and CDR2 YENEEA. The CDR3 DNA reads TGTGCCAGCAGCTCTAGTGGGAGGGCCGCGGAGCAGTTCTCC. Translation: CASSSSGRAAEQFS.

This clonotype showed up just a few times. A much larger clonotype is one base distant, so this may be a read error. This rearrangement joins TRBV4-2 to TRBJ2-7; 10 positions agree with TRBD1. The germline CDR1 and CDR2 sequences are LGHNA and YNFKEQ. There are 16 residues in the CDR3. The CDR3 reads CVSSQGTGASSYEQYF. The CDR3 region has the DNA TGTGTCAGCAGCCAAGGGACAGGGGCCTCCTCCTACGAGCAGTACTTC.